This entry describes one TCR beta chain. This clonotype came up many times. Its antigen is not yet known. No clone much larger than this one lies a single base away; base qualities are absent. The sample comes from a study of T cells in Graves' hyperthyroidism and ophthalmopathy (dated by TCRdb to about 2019). A note on the overall study: Peripheral blood samples were taken at the time of initial diagnosis, prior to any treatment. For training and testing, the roughly 100 patients in the discovery cohort were randomly divided in a 7:3 ratio. Whether ophthalmopathy could be predicted prospectively was tested in an independent validation cohort made up of under 20 hyperthyroidism patients plus 17 patients who later progressed to ophthalmopathy. TCR V-J signatures able to tell the groups apart were searched for in a discovery cohort of about a hundred patients, of whom about 40 had Graves' ophthalmopathy and around 58 had stable Graves' hyperthyroidism. The paper reports TCR Vbeta CDR3 sequencing of approximately 130 peripheral blood samples: some 41 ophthalmopathy, approximately 74 hyperthyroidism and around 17 progressor patients. The study also compared thyroid tissue and blood T-cell repertoires from about six Graves' hyperthyroidism patients. After blood sampling, hyperthyroidism patients were treated with methimazole at a starting dose of 30 mg daily, and ophthalmopathy patients were treated with high-dose intravenous methylprednisolone.

In the ophthalmopathy patients, disease was moderately to severely active, with a Clinical Activity Score of 3 or more, a NOSPECS grade of 4 or more, and a duration of less than 3 months. Exclusion was applied to patients with uncontrolled infections, other autoimmune diseases, pregnancy or lactation. Diagnoses were established on the basis of clinical symptoms, serum thyroxine and TRAb, thyroid ultrasound, and orbital computed tomography. Ficoll-Paque density gradient centrifugation was used to isolate PBMCs from around 9.1 ml of fresh peripheral blood. Total RNA was extracted using Trizol reagent, and RNA quality was assessed on an Agilent 2100 Bioanalyzer. Amplification of TCR beta CDR3 regions was carried out from RNA transcripts. The TCR CDR3 was subjected to a first round of RT-PCR using the HTBI primer set and the Qiagen OneStep RT-PCR kit. The libraries were constructed in a second round of multiplex PCR and then size-selected and purified. Libraries were sequenced paired-end with 100 bp reads on an Illumina HiSeq2000. Per the authors' processing: SOAPnuke was used to process the raw data, with reads discarded if the reads contained adapters or uncalled bases, had a mean Phred below 15, or lacked an exact constant-primer or identifier match. High-quality paired reads were merged with COPE v1.2.5, and unique nucleotide sequences were defined as clonotypes. Clonotypes were aligned to IMGT TRBV, TRBD and TRBJ reference segments using MiTCR v1.1. The analysis was restricted to V-J combinations with a frequency above 0.0001, which together covered just over 98% of the repertoires. The TCS score was defined as F50 (clonal expansion) divided by E x V (chaos), with BLOSUM62-based TCRdist calculated between CDR3 peptides within each V-J. Welch's t-statistics and random forest reduced 514 V-J features to fewer than 15, which were used in a naive Bayes classifier (R e1071). TCRdb reanalyzed the raw reads on its own, using fastp at Q25 for trimming and MiXCR for clone calling, and kept in-frame beta chains. One record per CDR3 amino acid sequence lists the most common genes and DNA. These V and J calls originate from TCRdb's pipeline instead of the authors' own analysis. The sample table records about 300,000 distinct CDR3 sequences; around 19% of these occur just once. About 40% of the sample goes to the ten largest clones.

What the authors observed across the whole study: Sample size was not statistically predetermined, and blinding of investigators to group allocation was not performed. Blood samples also contained most of the expanded thyroid clonotypes (frequency above 0.001), which suggests that blood repertoires may reflect thyroid immune responses. In validation, the model predicted progression to ophthalmopathy with over 60% sensitivity and about 72% specificity, a median of about 6 months before onset. In cross-validation, a model built on a 13 V-J signature told ophthalmopathy apart from stable hyperthyroidism with roughly 87% sensitivity and 81% to 82% specificity, and in testing the same model reached 80%/75%.

CDR1 and CDR2 are read off the germline V gene as SGDLS and YYNGEE. The CDR3 holds 14 amino acids from the cysteine to the phenylalanine. This entry keeps only the CDR3 DNA: 42 bases, framed from base 1. V sheds 0 bases and J sheds 5 bases, leaving 12 bases between their ends. The sequence joins TRBV9 to TRBJ2-7; the D gene cannot be resolved beyond TRBD1 or TRBD2, each matching 5 bases. Specimen: blood. The TCR sequence derives from a man aged 45-65 years with Graves' ophthalmopathy. CDR3 loop: CASSVGGLVHEQYF. The bases are TGTGCCAGCAGCGTAGGGGGGTTAGTCCACGAGCAGTACTTC.